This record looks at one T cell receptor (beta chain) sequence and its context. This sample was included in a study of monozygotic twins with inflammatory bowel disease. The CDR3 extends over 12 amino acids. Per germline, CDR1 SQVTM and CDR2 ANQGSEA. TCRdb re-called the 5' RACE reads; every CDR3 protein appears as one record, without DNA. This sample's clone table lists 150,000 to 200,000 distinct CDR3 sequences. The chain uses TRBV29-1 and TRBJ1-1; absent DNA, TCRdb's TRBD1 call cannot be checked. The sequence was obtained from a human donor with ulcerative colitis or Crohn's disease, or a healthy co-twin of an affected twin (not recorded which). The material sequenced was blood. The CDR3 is CSVGTGNPEAFF.